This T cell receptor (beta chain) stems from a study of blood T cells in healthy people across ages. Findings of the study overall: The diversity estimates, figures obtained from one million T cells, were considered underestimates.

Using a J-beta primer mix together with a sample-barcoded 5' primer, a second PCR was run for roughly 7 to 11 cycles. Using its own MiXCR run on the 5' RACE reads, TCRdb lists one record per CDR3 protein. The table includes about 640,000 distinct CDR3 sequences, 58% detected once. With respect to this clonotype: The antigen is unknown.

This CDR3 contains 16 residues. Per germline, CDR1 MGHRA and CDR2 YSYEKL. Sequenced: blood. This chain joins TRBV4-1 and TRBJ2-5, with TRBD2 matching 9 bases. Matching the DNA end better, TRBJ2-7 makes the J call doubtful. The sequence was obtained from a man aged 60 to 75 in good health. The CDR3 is CASSQAPGLAGYEQYF. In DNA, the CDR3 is TGCGCCAGCAGCCAAGCTCCGGGACTAGCAGGCTACGAGCAGTACTTC.